This T cell receptor beta chain was found in a study of CD8 T cells in Susac syndrome (dated by TCRdb to about 2019). Context from the whole study: Whether CD8+ T cell activation and differentiation in Susac syndrome was antigen driven was tested using repertoire sequencing. The study at large found these results: The study acknowledged that relatively few individuals were included in the TCR sequencing and HLA analysis.

A word on this clonotype: Its antigen remains unidentified. No much larger clonotype is one base removed from it; base qualities were not supplied.

The CDR3 runs 15 residues from the cysteine to the phenylalanine. Only the CDR3 DNA stays, 45 bases, in frame from base 1. CDR1 and CDR2, looked up from the germline V gene, are MNHEY and SVGAGI. The V end gives up 7 bases and the J end 1 base, leaving 6 bases in the junction not matched to a gene. RNA was extracted with the RNeasy kit and 0.5 to 1 ug was reverse transcribed using random hexamers. The immunoSEQ multiplex PCR assay, covering 54 Vbeta and 13 Jbeta segments, was used to amplify TCR beta CDR3 regions. Bias from PCR amplification was corrected by using a synthetic template baseline for primer optimization and for computational correction. Per the original workflow: Reads were annotated to V, D and J genes according to IMGT and were analyzed with immunoSEQ Analyzer, with only productive sequences retained. Clonality was calculated as one minus the Shannon entropy normalized by log2 of the number of productive unique sequences. For each patient and control, public and private clones were evaluated within the 100 most prevalent clones. A clone was defined as Susac-specific if it was absent from the healthy and MS cohorts, from over 1,000 published viral clones and from other ImmuneACCESS disease sequences. The raw public reads went through TCRdb reprocessing: fastp at Q25, MiXCR clone calling, in-frame beta chains kept. Rows are unified per CDR3 protein, each entry keeping the most common DNA and genes. The V and J calls, along with clone size, are taken from TCRdb and not from the paper's own processing. The sample yields under 200,000 distinct CDR3 sequences; about 95% were counted once. The ten largest account for under 0.15% of the sample.

High-throughput TCR beta sequencing profiled peripheral blood CD8+ and CD4+ T cells from healthy donors, Susac syndrome patients and multiple sclerosis patients. Healthy donors were included as age- and sex-matched controls. Bulk CD8+ and CD4+ T cells were purified by magnetic negative isolation, while CD8+ TEMRA cells were enriched using FACS. Blood was drawn into EDTA tubes, processed within 24 hours, and PBMCs were isolated by density gradient centrifugation. PBMCs intended for TCR sequencing were frozen in liquid nitrogen and were later thawed in a 37 degrees C water bath. The sorted or isolated CD4+, CD8+ and CD8+ TEMRA cells had a purity of 90% or higher.

The V gene is TRBV6-5 and the J gene is TRBJ2-7, and TRBD2 matches 11 of the central bases. This TCR derives from a human donor in good health. Sequencing was performed on CD4+ T cells from PBMCs. The CDR3 amino acid sequence is: CASKASGGPSYEQYF. The bases read TGTGCCAGCAAGGCTAGCGGGGGGCCTTCCTACGAGCAGTACTTC.